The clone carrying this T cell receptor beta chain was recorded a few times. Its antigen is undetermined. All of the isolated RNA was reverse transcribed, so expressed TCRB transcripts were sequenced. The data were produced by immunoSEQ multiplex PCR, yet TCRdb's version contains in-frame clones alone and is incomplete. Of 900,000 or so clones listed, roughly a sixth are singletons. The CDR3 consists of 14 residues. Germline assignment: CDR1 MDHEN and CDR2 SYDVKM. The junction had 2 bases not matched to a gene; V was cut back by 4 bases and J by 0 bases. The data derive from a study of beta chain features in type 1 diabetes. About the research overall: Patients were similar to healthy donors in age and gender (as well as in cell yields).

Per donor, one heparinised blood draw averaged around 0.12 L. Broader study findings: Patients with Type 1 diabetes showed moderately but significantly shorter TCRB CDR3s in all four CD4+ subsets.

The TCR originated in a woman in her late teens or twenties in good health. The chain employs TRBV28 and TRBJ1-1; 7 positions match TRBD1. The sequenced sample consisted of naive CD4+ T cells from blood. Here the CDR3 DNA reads TGTGCCAGCAGTTCAGGGGGGATGAACACTGAAGCTTTCTTT. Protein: CASSSGGMNTEAFF.